The present T cell receptor beta chain was sequenced within a study of regulatory T cells in long-lasting Graves disease. Arm-PCR with iRepertoire HTBI primers amplified the CDR3 regions for these TCR beta libraries. MiXCR, run by TCRdb on the multiplex PCR reads, gives a single entry per CDR3 protein. The table shows almost 350,000 distinct CDR3 sequences, with 15% to 20% occurring only once. Indicated time point: persistent/refractory GD, antithyroid drugs over 5 years with positive TRAb. The TCR library was made from RNA extracted from PBMCs. Trimming cost V 2 bases and J 5 bases, with 28 bases left between them. This CDR3 contains 20 residues. From germline, CDR1 is MNHEY and CDR2 SVGAGI.

This TCR was recovered from a female donor with Graves disease. The sample here was peripheral blood mononuclear cells (PBMCs), taken when the disease was refractory, from a patient treated with antithyroid drugs. The chain couples TRBV6-5 to TRBJ1-5; D is perhaps TRBD1 (6 bases). The CDR3 coding sequence is TGTGCCAGCAGTTACGGTAGACTTTCTCCCCCGGACAGACGCGATCAGCCCCAGCATTTT. It translates to CASSYGRLSPPDRRDQPQHF.